This TCR beta chain was sequenced for a study of T cells in Graves' hyperthyroidism and ophthalmopathy. Findings and limits, study-wide: Blood samples included most of the expanded thyroid clonotypes exceeding 0.001. Through a model of 13 V-J features, ophthalmopathy was separated from stable hyperthyroidism.

Using RNA transcripts as the source, TCR beta CDR3 regions were amplified. In the first-round RT-PCR of the TCR CDR3, the HTBI primer set was used. TCRdb redid the calling of the multiplex PCR reads with MiXCR, one entry per CDR3 protein. The sample holds some 800,000 distinct CDR3 sequences, around 38% seen once. There are 16 residues in the CDR3. Trimming removed 4 bases from V and 5 bases from J; junction bases left unmatched: 9. From germline, CDR1 is SGHTA and CDR2 FQGNSA. Patients were aged 18 to 65, had disease duration under 2 months, and had newly diagnosed hyperthyroidism. This clonotype was detected a few times. As yet, its antigen is unknown.

The sequenced sample consisted of blood. This sequence joins TRBV7-2 and TRBJ2-5, with 11 positions matching TRBD2. The receptor comes from a man in his late teens or twenties with Graves' hyperthyroidism. CDR3 sequence reads: CASSWPSGGPGETQYF. The CDR3 region has the DNA TGTGCCAGCAGCTGGCCTAGCGGGGGGCCGGGGGAGACCCAGTACTTC.